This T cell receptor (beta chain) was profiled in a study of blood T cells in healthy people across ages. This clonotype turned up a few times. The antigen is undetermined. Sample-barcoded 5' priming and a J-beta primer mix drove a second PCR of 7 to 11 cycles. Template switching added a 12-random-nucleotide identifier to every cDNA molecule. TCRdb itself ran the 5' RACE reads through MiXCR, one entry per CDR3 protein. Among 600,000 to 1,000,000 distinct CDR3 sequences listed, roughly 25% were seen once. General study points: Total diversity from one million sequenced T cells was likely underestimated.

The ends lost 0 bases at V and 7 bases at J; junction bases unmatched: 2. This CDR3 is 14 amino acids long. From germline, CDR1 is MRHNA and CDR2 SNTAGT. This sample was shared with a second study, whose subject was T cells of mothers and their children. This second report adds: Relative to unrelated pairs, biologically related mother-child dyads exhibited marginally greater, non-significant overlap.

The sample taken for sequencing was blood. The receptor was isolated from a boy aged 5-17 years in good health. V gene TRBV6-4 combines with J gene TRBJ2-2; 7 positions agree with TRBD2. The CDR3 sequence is CASSDSTSLGELFF. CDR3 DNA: TGTGCCAGCAGTGACTCGACTAGCCTCGGGGAGCTGTTTTTT.